Here is one TCR beta chain with its context. Antigen unknown. This specimen belongs to a study of shared clonotypes between healthy human individuals. The wider study: Donor composition was two women and three men, aged 18 to 49.

Points from the study as a whole: What limited the represented genetic and exposure-history diversity was the small number of donors.

Data came from immunoSEQ multiplex PCR; TCRdb stores just in-frame clones and leaves some out. The sample shows 400,000 to 600,000 clones, over 60% of them seen only once. Looked up from germline, CDR1 is ENHRY and CDR2 is SYGVKD. The CDR3 length is 12 residues. Trimming at V came to 6 bases and at J to 3 bases, leaving 1 base not matched to a gene. The chain is built from TRBV10-3 and TRBJ2-7, with 8 bases lining up with TRBD1. The source is a woman aged 40 to 55 in good health. Some clones in this sample may be carry-over from other donors' samples. Sequenced material: PBMCs. The CDR3 loop is CAISRGLYEQYF. DNA for the CDR3: TGTGCCATCAGCAGGGGGCTCTACGAGCAGTACTTC.